The clone carrying this TCR beta chain has a single count. Its antigen remains unknown. The data belong to a study of vaccination and CD4 T cells after COVID-19. Treatment meaning: roughly ten-day PBMC culture with coronavirus spike peptide pools or control peptides (ViraFEST assay). Germline lookup yields CDR1 SNHLY and CDR2 FYNNEI. The CDR3 covers 13 residues. V lost 8 bases and J 2 bases, leaving 12 bases between the germline ends. An Oncomine TCR Beta short-read assay was used to sequence the DNA from cultured CD4+ T cells. TCRdb passed the PCR reads through MiXCR, listing each CDR3 protein once. The sample has some 10,000 distinct CDR3 sequences; approximately 32% are singletons.

The J gene is TRBJ2-5, the V gene TRBV2; D uncertain. The sequences come from CD4+ T cells from blood, cultured in vitro, collected after SARS-CoV-2 vaccination. The sequence was obtained from a human donor who had recovered from COVID-19. CDR3 in DNA: TGTGCCAGCTTAATGACACCACAAGAGACCCAGTACTTC. This encodes CASLMTPQETQYF.